There are a few counts of the clone carrying this TCR beta chain. Time point reported: baseline, week 1 (first vaccination visit). Treatment described: pre-vaccination baseline after standard-of-care therapy. The CDR3 spans 16 residues. V lost 4 bases and J 0 bases, leaving 13 bases between the germline ends. Germline CDR1 SGHNT, CDR2 YYREEE (reference sequence). The data were produced by immunoSEQ multiplex PCR, yet TCRdb's version contains in-frame clones alone and is incomplete. The repertoire includes around 92,000 clones, about 87% of them detected once, and 0.5% to 0.6% sits in the top ten. This entry comes from a study of a mutant IDH1 vaccine in newly diagnosed glioma. Across the study: Treatment recipients were about 62% male and around 38% female, and their mean age was approximately 42 years.

The V gene is TRBV5-4, the J gene TRBJ2-2; unclear D gene. Sequences were derived from PBMCs, sampled from a glioma patient treated with radiotherapy, temozolomide or both. The receptor's source is a woman in her forties or fifties with glioma. CDR3 loop: CASSRDSLTNTGELFF. DNA of the CDR3: TGTGCCAGCAGCCGAGATAGCCTGACGAACACCGGGGAGCTGTTTTTT.